What follows are 26 T cell receptor beta chains derived from one specimen sequenced in a study of T-cell reconstitution after alpha-beta-depleted transplantation in children. A library of TCRbeta sequences, prepared with unique molecular identifiers, was generated. Via MiXCR, TCRdb re-called the PCR reads, giving one row per CDR3 protein. The repertoire consists of 400,000 to 450,000 distinct CDR3 sequences, with approximately 42% occurring once and the leading ten covering under 30%. Specimen: PBMCs, collected before TCRalphabeta/CD19-depleted stem cell transplant. Receptor source: a girl aged 2-10 years with aplastic anemia, due to receive a stem cell transplant.

This clonotype occurred a few times. The chain combines TRBV7-2 with TRBJ2-7, with TRBD1 matching over 8 bases. Germline CDR1 SGHTA, CDR2 FQGNSA. The CDR3 has 16 amino acids. After removal of 3 bases from V and 3 bases from J, the junction contained 10 bases not matched to a gene. CDR3 nucleotides: TGTGCCAGCAGCTTCCCAGACAGGGGAAGCAGCTACGAGCAGTACTTC. This codes for CASSFPDRGSSYEQYF.

The sample holds a few counts of this clonotype. The V gene is TRBV10-3, the J gene TRBJ2-4; D is unresolved. The CDR3 is made up of 11 amino acids. Looked up from germline, CDR1 is ENHRY and CDR2 is SYGVKD. V gave up 8 bases and J gave up 8 bases, with 10 bases separating them. CDR3 region: CAISAGDIQYF. The DNA of the CDR3 is TGTGCCATCTCAGCTGGGGACATTCAGTACTTC.

V gene TRBV10-2 combines with J gene TRBJ2-1, with D possibly being TRBD2 (6 bases). This CDR3 is built from 15 residues. CDR1 and CDR2 from the germline V gene are WSHSY and SAAADI. V shed 3 bases and J shed 5 bases, with 14 bases lying between them. CDR3 loop: CASSERGGGNNEQFF. CDR3 nucleotide sequence: TGCGCCAGCAGTGAACGTGGTGGGGGGAACAATGAGCAGTTCTTC.

The chain joins TRBV20-1 to TRBJ2-3; TRBD1 agrees at 8 bases. The CDR3 covers 14 residues. V lost 6 bases to trimming and J lost 1 base; unmatched junction nucleotides: 6. The germline V gene has CDR1 DFQATT and CDR2 SNEGSKA (reference sequence). The CDR3 DNA sequence: TGCAGTGCCCCGGACAGGGTACGCACAGATACGCAGTATTTT. Translation gives CSAPDRVRTDTQYF.

This chain's CDR3 is CASSLDLGDETQYF. Written as DNA, the CDR3 is TGCGCCAGCAGCTTGGACCTTGGGGATGAGACCCAGTACTTC. The chain carries TRBV5-1 and TRBJ2-5; D gene ambiguous. The germline V gene encodes CDR1 SGHRS and CDR2 YFSETQ. The CDR3 totals 14 residues. Trimming removed 0 bases at V and 5 bases at J, with 11 bases between. The entire variable domain, with the rest obtained from reference TRBV5-1 and TRBJ2-5, is as follows: KAGVTQTPRYLIKTRGQQVTLSCSPISGHRSVSWYQQTPGQGLQFLFEYFSETQRNKGNFPGRFSGRQFSNSRSEMNVSTLELGDSALYLCASSLDLGDETQYFGPGTRLLVL.

The V gene is TRBV9, the J gene TRBJ1-1; D not certain. Germline V gene data show CDR1 as SGDLS and CDR2 as YYNGEE. The CDR3 totals 15 residues. Trimming shortened V by 0 bases and J by 2 bases, and 11 bases separated the two germline ends. Here the CDR3 reads CASSVEAALNTEAFF. The CDR3, as DNA: TGTGCCAGCAGCGTAGAGGCAGCCCTTAACACTGAAGCTTTCTTT.

This chain joins TRBV4-1 and TRBJ1-1; D is possibly TRBD1 (5 bases). This CDR3 contains 16 residues. The germline gives CDR1 MGHRA, CDR2 YSYEKL. The V gene lost 4 bases and the J gene lost 1 base, with 16 bases spanning the gap. As DNA, the CDR3 is TGCGCCAGCAGCCTGGGGTTAATGACAGAGAACACTGAAGCTTTCTTT. Encoded protein: CASSLGLMTENTEAFF.

Comments on this clonotype: Just one base apart from a much larger clone, this may be a read error. The rearrangement uses TRBV28 and TRBJ2-2; D not resolved. CDR3 length: 10 residues. The germline gives CDR1 MDHEN, CDR2 SYDVKM. V lost 6 bases to trimming and J lost 7 bases, with 3 bases between them. The CDR3 DNA follows: TGTGCCAGCAGCGACGGGGAGCTGTTTTTT. Its protein product is CASSDGELFF.

V is TRBV7-2 and J is TRBJ2-7, with no clear D. The CDR3 covers 16 residues. Germline CDR1 reads SGHTA; CDR2 reads FQGNSA. Trimming stripped 2 bases from V and 2 bases from J, with 16 bases between. In nucleotides, the CDR3 is TGTGCCAGCAGCTTAACCCCCCTCGCGCTCCCCTACGAGCAGTACTTC. Translating it yields CASSLTPLALPYEQYF.

The V gene is TRBV7-9, the J gene TRBJ2-2; D may be TRBD2 (5 bases). The CDR3 consists of 16 residues. The V end lost 5 bases, the J end lost 6 bases, and 19 bases lay between the germline ends. Germline assignment: CDR1 SEHNR and CDR2 FQNEAQ (reference sequence). The CDR3 DNA follows: TGTGCCAGCAGCCCACCAGTTAGAGAGAGGGCCGGGGAGCTGTTTTTT. This codes for CASSPPVRERAGELFF. The full variable domain, in which reference TRBV7-9 and TRBJ2-2 provide the parts outside the CDR3, is DTGVSQNPRHKITKRGQNVTFRCDPISEHNRLYWYRQTLGQGPEFLTYFQNEAQLEKSRLLSDRFSAERPKGSFSTLEIQRTEQGDSAMYLCASSPPVRERAGELFFGEGSRLTVL.

Only a few counts were recorded for this clonotype. V and J are TRBV4-1 and TRBJ1-5; 7 nucleotides line up with TRBD1. The CDR3 loop spans 16 amino acids. V lost 1 base and J lost 3; bases outside the gene matches: 6. The germline gives CDR1 MGHRA, CDR2 YSYEKL. CDR3 residues: CASSQGKGTVNQPQHF. The CDR3 region has the DNA TGCGCCAGCAGCCAAGGTAAAGGGACAGTCAATCAGCCCCAGCATTTT.

This clonotype was detected many times. The V and J genes are TRBV5-1 and TRBJ2-2; the D gene is possibly TRBD1 (6 bases). The CDR3 has 21 amino acids. Trimming took 0 bases from V and 0 from J, leaving 24 bases between them. Germline CDR1 is SGHRS and CDR2 is YFSETQ. The CDR3 DNA is TGCGCCAGCAGCTTGGGTCCCCTTCCGGGACACACCCTTACGAACACCGGGGAGCTGTTTTTT. Encoded protein: CASSLGPLPGHTLTNTGELFF. Complete variable domain (other parts from reference TRBV5-1 and TRBJ2-2): KAGVTQTPRYLIKTRGQQVTLSCSPISGHRSVSWYQQTPGQGLQFLFEYFSETQRNKGNFPGRFSGRQFSNSRSEMNVSTLELGDSALYLCASSLGPLPGHTLTNTGELFFGEGSRLTVL.

This clonotype occurred a few times. The V call is TRBV18, the J call TRBJ2-3; D gene unclear. V was cut by 5 bases and J by 5 bases, with 11 bases left in between. Per the germline V gene, CDR1 is KGHSH and CDR2 is LQKENI. This CDR3 has 13 amino acids. The CDR3 is CASSGVQLDTQYF. CDR3 nucleotides: TGTGCCAGCTCAGGTGTGCAACTAGATACGCAGTATTTT.

The CDR3 coding sequence is TGCAGTGCAGGGGCAGGTTGGAACACTGAAGCTTTCTTT. Protein sequence: CSAGAGWNTEAFF. The chain couples TRBV20-1 to TRBJ1-1, with D tentatively TRBD1 (5 bases). Germline V gene data show CDR1 as DFQATT and CDR2 as SNEGSKA (reference sequence). Trimming took 6 bases from V and 1 from J, leaving 12 bases between them. The CDR3 has 13 residues.

This clonotype occurred a few times. The CDR3 DNA is TGTGCCAGCAGCTTACTGAGGGGATCAGAGACCCAGTACTTC. It is translated as CASSLLRGSETQYF. J is TRBJ2-5 and V is TRBV7-7; D might be TRBD1 or TRBD2, each matching 5 bases. Looked up from germline, CDR1 is SSHAT and CDR2 is FNYEAQ (reference sequence). CDR3 length equals 14 residues. Trimming took off 2 bases at V and 4 bases at J, with 11 bases between the two ends.

In DNA form, the CDR3 reads TGTGCCAGCAACTACGCCCTAGCGGGCCACAATGAGCAGTTCTTC. This sequence encodes CASNYALAGHNEQFF. The rearrangement links TRBV7-9 to TRBJ2-1; the match to TRBD2 covers 8 bases. The CDR3 is 15 residues long. Germline trimming cut 7 bases from V and 5 bases from J; bases unmatched to any gene: 10. Germline lookup yields CDR1 SEHNR and CDR2 FQNEAQ (reference sequence).

The V gene is TRBV12-3 or TRBV12-4, the J gene TRBJ2-3; D is unclear. The CDR3 is 16 amino acids. V gave up 3 bases and J gave up 3 bases, with 16 bases separating them. The DNA for the CDR3 is TGTGCCAGCAGTTTTAGGAAGGGTATGAGAACAGATACGCAGTATTTT. Amino acid sequence: CASSFRKGMRTDTQYF.

This clonotype was recorded a few times. The rearrangement links TRBV7-7 to TRBJ2-5, with 10 bases fitting TRBD1. Germline loops: CDR1 SSHAT, CDR2 FNYEAQ (reference sequence). V shed 8 bases and J 4 bases; nucleotides not matched to a gene: 13. The CDR3 extends over 16 amino acids. The CDR3 here is CASGGIGTGERETQYF. The CDR3 DNA sequence: TGTGCCAGCGGAGGGATTGGGACAGGGGAACGAGAGACCCAGTACTTC. The full variable domain, rest sourced from reference TRBV7-7 and TRBJ2-5, is GAGVSQSPRYKVTKRGQDVTLRCDPISSHATLYWYQQALGQGPEFLTYFNYEAQPDKSGLPSDRFSAERPEGSISTLTIQRTEQRDSAMYRCASGGIGTGERETQYFGPGTRLLVL.

This clonotype came up many times. The chain carries TRBV20-1 and TRBJ1-1, with 10 bases that match TRBD1. This CDR3 has 15 amino acids. The V gene's germline CDR1 is DFQATT and CDR2 SNEGSKA (reference sequence). J was trimmed by 1 base and V by 6 bases; bases with no gene match: 8. For the CDR3, the DNA is TGCAGTGCGACAGGGGGCGAATTGGCGAACACTGAAGCTTTCTTT. Protein sequence: CSATGGELANTEAFF.

As concerns this clonotype: Given a much more abundant clone one base away, this may be a read error. The rearrangement joins TRBV11-2 to TRBJ2-5, with D possibly matching TRBD2 (5 bases). CDR1 SGHAT and CDR2 FQNNGV come from the germline V gene. The CDR3 is 17 amino acids. CDR3 bases: TGTGCCATCAGCTTAGAGGGAAGACTCTCGTACCAAGAGACCCAGTACTTC. Its protein product is CAISLEGRLSYQETQYF.

The chain joins TRBV6-1 to TRBJ1-2; D uncertain. The CDR3 loop spans 14 amino acids. V was cut by 7 bases and J by 2 bases, with 14 bases left in between. CDR1 is MNHNS and CDR2 is SASEGT in the germline V gene. CDR3 sequence (DNA): TGTGCCAGCAACTTCTTGAACAGCAACTATGGCTACACCTTC. Its protein is CASNFLNSNYGYTF.

This clonotype occurred many times. This chain connects TRBV9 to TRBJ2-7; TRBD1 matches at 8 bases. Germline trimming cut 0 bases from V and 7 bases from J; bases unmatched to any gene: 9. The CDR3 totals 15 residues. The germline V gene has CDR1 SGDLS and CDR2 YYNGEE. In nucleotides, the CDR3 is TGTGCCAGCAGCGTAGGACCAGGGGGCTCCTCTGAGCAGTACTTC. As protein: CASSVGPGGSSEQYF.

The rearrangement uses TRBV20-1 and TRBJ2-1; tentative D call: TRBD2 (6 bases). The CDR3 has 12 amino acids. Looked up from germline, CDR1 is DFQATT and CDR2 is SNEGSKA (reference sequence). The CDR3 nucleotides read TGCTCACGGACGGGGGCCTACAATGAGCAGTTCTTC. This encodes CSRTGAYNEQFF.

This clonotype was counted only a few times. V usage is TRBV12-3 or TRBV12-4 and J usage is TRBJ1-6; D possibly corresponds to TRBD1 (5 bases). With 3 bases removed from V and 10 bases from J, the gap between germline ends came to 10 bases. The CDR3 has 13 residues. Here the CDR3 reads CASSLGGVSPLHF. CDR3 nucleotides: TGTGCCAGCAGTTTGGGGGGTGTCTCACCCCTCCACTTT.

V gene TRBV4-1 combines with J gene TRBJ1-2; TRBD1 might be the D (6 bases). The CDR3 spans 15 residues. Trimming shortened V by 0 bases and J by 4 bases, and 12 bases separated the two germline ends. Germline assignment: CDR1 MGHRA and CDR2 YSYEKL. The CDR3 spells CASSQEWQGIYGYTF. CDR3 DNA sequence: TGCGCCAGCAGCCAAGAGTGGCAGGGGATCTATGGCTACACCTTC.

The chain links TRBV28 to TRBJ2-7; 8 bases align to TRBD1. Germline CDR1 MDHEN, CDR2 SYDVKM. This CDR3 is built from 15 residues. Trimming removed 6 bases from V and 6 bases from J; junction bases left unmatched: 13. Here the CDR3 reads CASSADRVHGGEQYF. DNA for the CDR3: TGTGCCAGCAGCGCGGACAGGGTACATGGTGGCGAGCAGTACTTC.